This T cell receptor (beta chain) was sequenced for a study of blood T cell repertoires in COVID-19. Whole-study context: Both acute and convalescent COVID-19 samples were obtained from the United States, Italy and Spain. From T cells, B-cell-depleted T cells, or PBMCs came the material, which was cDNA or gDNA.

Assay: immunoSEQ multiplex PCR; the TCRdb copy retains only in-frame clones and omits some. The sample consists of under 250,000 clones, more than 85% of them appearing once. The germline CDR1 and CDR2 sequences are SGHTS and YDEGEE. This CDR3 region has 14 residues. The trim removed 2 bases at V and 10 bases at J, leaving 5 bases unmatched. This clone was counted once. The genes are TRBV5-8 and TRBJ1-6, with 8 bases lining up with TRBD1. The origin of this receptor is a man aged 40-49 years with acute or convalescent COVID-19. The sequenced sample consisted of peripheral blood. CDR3 DNA sequence: TGTGCCAGCAGCTTAACGGACAGGGACTCACCCCTCCACTTT. Translating it yields CASSLTDRDSPLHF. Full variable domain (missing parts from reference TRBV5-8 and TRBJ1-6): EAGVTQSPTHLIKTRGQQATLRCSPISGHTSVYWYQQALGLGLQFLLWYDEGEERNRGNFPPRFSGRQFPNYSSELNVNALELEDSALYLCASSLTDRDSPLHFGNGTRLTVT.